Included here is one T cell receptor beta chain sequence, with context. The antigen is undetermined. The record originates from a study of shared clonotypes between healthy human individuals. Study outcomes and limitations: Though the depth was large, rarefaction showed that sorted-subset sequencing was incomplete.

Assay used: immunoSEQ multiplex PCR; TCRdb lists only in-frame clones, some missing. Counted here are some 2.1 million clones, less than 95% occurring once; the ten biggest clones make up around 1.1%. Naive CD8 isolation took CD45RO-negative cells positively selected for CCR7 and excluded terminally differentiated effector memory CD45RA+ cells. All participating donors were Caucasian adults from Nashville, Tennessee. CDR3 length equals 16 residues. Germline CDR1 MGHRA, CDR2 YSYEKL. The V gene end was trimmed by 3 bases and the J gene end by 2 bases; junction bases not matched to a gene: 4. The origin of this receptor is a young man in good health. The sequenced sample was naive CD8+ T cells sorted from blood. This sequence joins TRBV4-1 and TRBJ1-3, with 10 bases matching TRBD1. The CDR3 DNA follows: TGCGCCAGCAGCCAGACAGGGGGCGGACCTGGAAACACCATATATTTT. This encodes CASSQTGGGPGNTIYF.